The 14 T cell receptor beta chains in this list originate from one sample, sequenced in a study of T cells in Graves' hyperthyroidism and ophthalmopathy. Amplification yielded TCR beta CDR3 regions, with RNA transcripts as the source. During a first-round RT-PCR of the TCR CDR3, the HTBI primer set was used. TCRdb independently ran MiXCR on the multiplex PCR reads; one entry per CDR3 protein. Here the sample spans around 300,000 distinct CDR3 sequences, about 15% being singletons. The material sequenced was blood. The source of these receptors is a woman aged 45-60 years with Graves' hyperthyroidism that later progressed to Graves' ophthalmopathy.

This clonotype has at least ten counts. The chain has TRBV28 and TRBJ2-5; 8 bases are shared with TRBD2. V shed 4 bases, J shed 2 bases, and the junction held 12 bases outside the gene matches. This CDR3 is built from 17 residues. Germline CDR1 is MDHEN and CDR2 is SYDVKM. The CDR3 loop reads CASSSNSPGGDQETQYF. CDR3 nucleotide sequence: TGTGCCAGCAGTTCCAACTCCCCGGGAGGGGATCAAGAGACCCAGTACTTC.

A note on this clonotype: This sequence may be a read error, since a much larger clone differs from it by one base. The V and J genes are TRBV6-1 and TRBJ1-2; D gene ambiguous. The germline CDR1 and CDR2 sequences are MNHNS and SASEGT. The length of the CDR3 is 13 residues. In nucleotides, the CDR3 is TGTGCCGGCGCGTCGCCAAGGACCTATGGCCACACCTTC. As protein: CAGASPRTYGHTF.

In this sample, this clonotype turned up many times. The chain is built from TRBV5-1 and TRBJ1-6, with D uncertain. Trimming removed 2 bases at V and 9 bases at J, with 12 bases between. CDR3 size: 14 residues. Germline loops: CDR1 SGHRS, CDR2 YFSETQ. In DNA, the CDR3 is TGCGCCAGCAGCTTCGGGCAGGAGAGTTCACCCCTCCACTTT. Protein product: CASSFGQESSPLHF.

This clonotype appeared a few times. V and J are TRBV4-1 and TRBJ1-5; D gene uncertain. The CDR3 length is 17 residues. With 0 bases removed from V and 7 bases from J, the gap between germline ends came to 19 bases. Germline V lookup: CDR1 MGHRA, CDR2 YSYEKL. CDR3 bases: TGCGCCAGCAGCCAAGAGGAAGTGGCAGCCTTTAGGCAGCCCCAGCATTTT. Translated: CASSQEEVAAFRQPQHF.

There are a few counts of this clonotype. The V call is TRBV9, the J call TRBJ2-1, with 7 bases lining up with TRBD1. The length of the CDR3 is 15 residues. CDR1 and CDR2 (germline): SGDLS, YYNGEE. The V and J ends lost 3 bases and 6 bases, in that order; junction bases with no gene match: 9. CDR3 nucleotides: TGTGCCAGCAGCGACCGGGACAGATATATCAATGAGCAGTTCTTC. Its translation is CASSDRDRYINEQFF.

Many counts were recorded for this clonotype. This chain links TRBV3-1 with TRBJ2-5, with 10 nucleotides matching TRBD2. This CDR3 contains 15 residues. Germline trimming cut 1 base from V and 1 base from J; bases unmatched to any gene: 0. Germline loops: CDR1 LGHDT, CDR2 YNNKEL (reference sequence). CDR3 in DNA: TGTGCCAGCAGCCAAGGGACTAGCGGCCAAGAGACCCAGTACTTC. This codes for CASSQGTSGQETQYF.

There are many counts of this clonotype. This chain joins TRBV11-2 and TRBJ2-7, with TRBD2 as a possible D gene (5 bases). Trimming took 1 base from V and 0 from J, leaving 10 bases between them. CDR1 and CDR2 from the germline V gene are SGHAT and FQNNGV. The CDR3 contains 15 residues. Here the CDR3 reads CASSLGSESSYEQYF. CDR3 coding DNA: TGTGCCAGCAGCTTAGGTAGCGAGAGCTCCTACGAGCAGTACTTC.

J is TRBJ1-5 and V is TRBV19, with D unresolved. Germline V gives CDR1 LNHDA, CDR2 SQIVND (reference sequence). The V gene lost 3 bases and the J gene lost 3 bases, with 12 bases spanning the gap. CDR3 length: 15 residues. The CDR3 reads CASSMERRPNQPQHF. In DNA form, the CDR3 reads TGTGCCAGTAGTATGGAAAGGCGGCCCAATCAGCCCCAGCATTTT.

J is TRBJ2-3 and V is TRBV18, with D maybe TRBD1 (6 bases). CDR1 is KGHSH, CDR2 LQKENI, per germline. This CDR3 comprises 16 residues. Trimming shortened V by 4 bases and J by 1 base, and 15 bases separated the two germline ends. The CDR3 sequence: CASSLGTPRGTDTQYF. The CDR3 bases are TGTGCCAGCTCACTCGGGACACCCCGGGGCACAGATACGCAGTATTTT.

The chain has TRBV28 and TRBJ1-5; 9 bases are a match to TRBD1. V shed 7 bases, J shed 5 bases, and the junction held 6 bases outside the gene matches. This CDR3 spans 14 amino acids. Germline V gene data show CDR1 as MDHEN and CDR2 as SYDVKM. CDR3 nucleotides: TGTGCCAGCACAGAGGGACAGGGTTATCAGCCCCAGCATTTT. Translation: CASTEGQGYQPQHF.

This chain joins TRBV28 and TRBJ1-2; 7 bases match TRBD1. CDR1 is MDHEN, CDR2 SYDVKM, per germline. With V trimmed by 6 bases and J by 4 bases, 14 bases remained unmatched. The CDR3 totals 16 residues. CDR3 sequence: CASSLLLGGGSYGYTF. CDR3 DNA: TGTGCCAGCAGCCTCCTTTTAGGGGGCGGTAGCTATGGCTACACCTTC.

This chain links TRBV12-3 or TRBV12-4 with TRBJ1-4; possibly TRBD1 for D (5 bases). Trimming removed 4 bases from V and 7 bases from J, with 13 bases in between. This CDR3 is 14 amino acids long. CDR3 in DNA: TGTGCCAGCAGTTGGCAGGGTCGAGGTGAAAAACTGTTTTTT. Its translation is CASSWQGRGEKLFF.

This clonotype was recorded at least ten times. The V call is TRBV5-1, the J call TRBJ1-1; D not certain. Trimming shortened V by 1 base and J by 1 base, and 11 bases separated the two germline ends. Germline lookup yields CDR1 SGHRS and CDR2 YFSETQ. CDR3 length equals 15 residues. The CDR3 coding sequence is TGCGCCAGCAGCTTGCTAATCACTGGGAACACTGAAGCTTTCTTT. Amino acids: CASSLLITGNTEAFF.

This clonotype was recorded many times. The chain links TRBV9 to TRBJ1-1; weak D call: TRBD1 (5 bases). The CDR3 contains 15 residues. Germline CDR1 and CDR2: SGDLS and YYNGEE. V lost 0 bases and J lost 4, with 13 bases in between. CDR3 sequence: CASSVGGFEGTEAFF. The CDR3 DNA is TGTGCCAGCAGCGTAGGGGGGTTCGAGGGCACTGAAGCTTTCTTT.